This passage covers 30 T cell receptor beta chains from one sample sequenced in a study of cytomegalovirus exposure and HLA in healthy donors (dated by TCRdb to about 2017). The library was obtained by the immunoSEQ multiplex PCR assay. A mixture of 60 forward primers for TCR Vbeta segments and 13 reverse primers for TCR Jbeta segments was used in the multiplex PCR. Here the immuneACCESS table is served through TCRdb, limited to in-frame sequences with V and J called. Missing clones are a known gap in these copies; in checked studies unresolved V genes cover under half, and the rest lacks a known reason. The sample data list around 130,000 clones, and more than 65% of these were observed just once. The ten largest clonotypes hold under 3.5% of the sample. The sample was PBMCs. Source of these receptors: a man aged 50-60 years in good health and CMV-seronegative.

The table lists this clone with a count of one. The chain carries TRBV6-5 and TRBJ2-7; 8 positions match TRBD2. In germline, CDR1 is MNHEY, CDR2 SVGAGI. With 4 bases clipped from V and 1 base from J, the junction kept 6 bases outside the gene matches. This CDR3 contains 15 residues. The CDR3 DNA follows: TGTGCCAGCAGTTTTTTTACGGGGGGGTCCTACGAGCAGTACTTC. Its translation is CASSFFTGGSYEQYF.

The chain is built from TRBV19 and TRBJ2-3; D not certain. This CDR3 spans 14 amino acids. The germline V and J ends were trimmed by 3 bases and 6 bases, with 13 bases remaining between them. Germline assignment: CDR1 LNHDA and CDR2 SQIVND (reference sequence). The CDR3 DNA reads TGTGCCAGTAGTATCACCACGGCGGCGGATACGCAGTATTTT. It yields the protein CASSITTAADTQYF.

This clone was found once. CDR3 residues: CASSESQVSYEQYF. Here the CDR3 DNA reads TGTGCCAGCAGTGAATCACAGGTCTCCTACGAGCAGTACTTC. This sequence joins TRBV6-1 and TRBJ2-5; D is perhaps TRBD1 (5 bases). The J call may be in error: the DNA end matches TRBJ2-7 better. From germline, CDR1 is MNHNS and CDR2 SASEGT. The CDR3 is 14 amino acids.

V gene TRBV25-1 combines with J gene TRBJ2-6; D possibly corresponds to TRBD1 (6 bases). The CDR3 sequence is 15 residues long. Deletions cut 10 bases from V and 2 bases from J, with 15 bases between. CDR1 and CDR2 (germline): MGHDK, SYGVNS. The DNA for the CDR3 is TGTGCCACCACGGACAGAAGTACTGGGGCCAACGTCCTGACTTTC. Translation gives CATTDRSTGANVLTF.

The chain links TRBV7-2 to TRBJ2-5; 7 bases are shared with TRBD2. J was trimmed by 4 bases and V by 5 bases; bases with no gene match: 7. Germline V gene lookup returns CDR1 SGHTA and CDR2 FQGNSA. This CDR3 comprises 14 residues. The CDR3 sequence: CASSLQRGGETQYF. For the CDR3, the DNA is TGTGCCAGCAGCCTTCAGCGGGGAGGAGAGACCCAGTACTTC.

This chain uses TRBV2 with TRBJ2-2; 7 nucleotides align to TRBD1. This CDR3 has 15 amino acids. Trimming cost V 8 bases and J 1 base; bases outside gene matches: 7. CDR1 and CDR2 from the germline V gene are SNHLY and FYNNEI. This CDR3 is CASSRAGGNTGELFF. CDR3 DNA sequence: TGTGCCAGCTCCCGGGCAGGGGGGAACACCGGGGAGCTGTTTTTT.

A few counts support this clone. The CDR3 nucleotides read TGCAGCGTTGGCGGTGTCATGGTCACAGATACGCAGTATTTT. Protein sequence: CSVGGVMVTDTQYF. This chain links TRBV29-1 with TRBJ2-3; no reliable D call. The CDR3 extends over 14 amino acids. V lost 4 bases to trimming and J lost 2 bases, with 13 bases between them. The V gene's germline CDR1 is SQVTM and CDR2 ANQGSEA.

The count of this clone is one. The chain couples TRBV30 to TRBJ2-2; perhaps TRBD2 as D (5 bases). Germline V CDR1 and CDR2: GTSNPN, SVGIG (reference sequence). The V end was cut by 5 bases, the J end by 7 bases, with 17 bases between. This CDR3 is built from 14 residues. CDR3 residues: CAWGLRRVGGELFF. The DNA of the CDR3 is TGTGCCTGGGGATTAAGGCGGGTAGGCGGGGAGCTGTTTTTT.

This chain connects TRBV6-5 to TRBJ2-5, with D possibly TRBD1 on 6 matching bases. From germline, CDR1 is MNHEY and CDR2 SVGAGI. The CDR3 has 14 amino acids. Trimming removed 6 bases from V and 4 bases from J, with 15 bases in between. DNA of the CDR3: TGTGCCAGCAGCCCACAGGGCGCGATAGAGACCCAGTACTTC. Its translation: CASSPQGAIETQYF.

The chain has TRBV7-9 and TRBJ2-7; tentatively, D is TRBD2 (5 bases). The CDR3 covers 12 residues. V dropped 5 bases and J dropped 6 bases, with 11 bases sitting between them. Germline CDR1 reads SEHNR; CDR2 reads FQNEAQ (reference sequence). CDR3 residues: CASSPWEPEQYF. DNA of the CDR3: TGTGCCAGCAGCCCTTGGGAGCCCGAGCAGTACTTC.

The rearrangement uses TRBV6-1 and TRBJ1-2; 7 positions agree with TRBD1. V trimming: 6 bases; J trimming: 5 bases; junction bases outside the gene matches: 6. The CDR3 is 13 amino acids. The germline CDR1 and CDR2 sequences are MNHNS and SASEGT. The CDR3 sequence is CASRDRPRYGYTF. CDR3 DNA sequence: TGTGCCAGCAGGGACAGGCCCCGGTATGGCTACACCTTC.

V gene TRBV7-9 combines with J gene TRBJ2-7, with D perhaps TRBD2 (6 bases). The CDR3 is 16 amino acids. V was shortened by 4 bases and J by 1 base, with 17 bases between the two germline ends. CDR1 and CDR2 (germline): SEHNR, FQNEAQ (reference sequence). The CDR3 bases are TGTGCCAGCAGCTCCCCGGCGGGGCTTGCGTCCTACGAGCAGTACTTC. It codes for CASSSPAGLASYEQYF.

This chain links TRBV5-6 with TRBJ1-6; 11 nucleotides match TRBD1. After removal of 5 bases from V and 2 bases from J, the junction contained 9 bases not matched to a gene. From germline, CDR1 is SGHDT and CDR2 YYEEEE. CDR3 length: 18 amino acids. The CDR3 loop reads CASRKRDRGLAYNSPLHF. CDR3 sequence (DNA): TGTGCCAGCAGAAAAAGGGACAGGGGGTTGGCCTATAATTCACCCCTCCACTTT.

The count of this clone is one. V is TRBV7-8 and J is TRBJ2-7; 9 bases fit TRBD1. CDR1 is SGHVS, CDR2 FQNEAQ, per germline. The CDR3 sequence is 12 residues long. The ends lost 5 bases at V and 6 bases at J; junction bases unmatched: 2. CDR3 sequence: CASSPDRGEQYF. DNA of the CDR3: TGTGCCAGCAGCCCGGACAGGGGCGAGCAGTACTTC.

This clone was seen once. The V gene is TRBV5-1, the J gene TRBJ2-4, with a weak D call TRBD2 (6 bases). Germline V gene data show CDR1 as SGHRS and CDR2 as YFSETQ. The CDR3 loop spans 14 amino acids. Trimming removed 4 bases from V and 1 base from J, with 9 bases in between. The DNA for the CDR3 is TGCGCCAGCAGCCCGGGGGATGCCAAAAACATTCAGTACTTC. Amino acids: CASSPGDAKNIQYF.

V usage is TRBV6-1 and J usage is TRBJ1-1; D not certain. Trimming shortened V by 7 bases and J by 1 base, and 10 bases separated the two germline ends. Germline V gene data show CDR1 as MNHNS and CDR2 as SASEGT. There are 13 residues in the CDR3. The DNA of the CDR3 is TGTGCCAGCATGGCAGGTCAGAACACTGAAGCTTTCTTT. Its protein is CASMAGQNTEAFF.

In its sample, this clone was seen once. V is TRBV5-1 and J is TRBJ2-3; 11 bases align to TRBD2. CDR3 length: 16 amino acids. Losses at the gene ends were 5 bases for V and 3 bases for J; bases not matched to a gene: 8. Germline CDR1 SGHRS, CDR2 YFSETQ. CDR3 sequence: CASSLTSGVGTDTQYF. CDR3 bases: TGCGCCAGCAGTTTGACTAGCGGGGTTGGAACAGATACGCAGTATTTT. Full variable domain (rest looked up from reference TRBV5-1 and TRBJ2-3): KAGVTQTPRYLIKTRGQQVTLSCSPISGHRSVSWYQQTPGQGLQFLFEYFSETQRNKGNFPGRFSGRQFSNSRSEMNVSTLELGDSALYLCASSLTSGVGTDTQYFGPGTRLTVL.

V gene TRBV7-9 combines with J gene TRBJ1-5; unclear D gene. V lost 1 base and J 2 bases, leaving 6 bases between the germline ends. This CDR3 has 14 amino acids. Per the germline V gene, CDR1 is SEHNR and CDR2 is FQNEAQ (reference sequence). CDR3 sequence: CASSLGGGNQPQHF. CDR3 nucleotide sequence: TGTGCCAGCAGCTTAGGCGGGGGCAATCAGCCCCAGCATTTT.

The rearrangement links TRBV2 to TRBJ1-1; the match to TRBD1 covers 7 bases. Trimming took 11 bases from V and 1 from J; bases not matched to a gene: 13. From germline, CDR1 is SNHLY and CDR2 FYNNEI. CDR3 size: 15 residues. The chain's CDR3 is CAAGLWTGQNTEAFF. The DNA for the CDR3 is TGTGCCGCTGGACTCTGGACAGGCCAGAACACTGAAGCTTTCTTT.

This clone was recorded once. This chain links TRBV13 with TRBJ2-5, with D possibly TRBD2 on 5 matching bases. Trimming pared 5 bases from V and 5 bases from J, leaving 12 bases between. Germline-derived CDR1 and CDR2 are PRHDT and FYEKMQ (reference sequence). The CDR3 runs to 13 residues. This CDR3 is CASSLGDLETQYF. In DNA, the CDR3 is TGTGCCAGCAGCCTCGGGGATTTGGAGACCCAGTACTTC.

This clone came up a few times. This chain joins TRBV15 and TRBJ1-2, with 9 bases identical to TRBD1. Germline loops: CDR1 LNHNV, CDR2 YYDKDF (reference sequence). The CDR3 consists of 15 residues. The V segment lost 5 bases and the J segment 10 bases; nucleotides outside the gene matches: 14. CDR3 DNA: TGTGCCACCAGCCGCGACAGGGGGAATTTCGTGGACTACACCTTC. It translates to CATSRDRGNFVDYTF.

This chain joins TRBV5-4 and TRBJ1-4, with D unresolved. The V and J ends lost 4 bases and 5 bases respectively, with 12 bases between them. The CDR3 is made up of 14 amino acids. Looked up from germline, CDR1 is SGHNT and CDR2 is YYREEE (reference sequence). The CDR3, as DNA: TGTGCCAGCAGCAAGTCCCAACAAAATGAAAAACTGTTTTTT. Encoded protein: CASSKSQQNEKLFF.

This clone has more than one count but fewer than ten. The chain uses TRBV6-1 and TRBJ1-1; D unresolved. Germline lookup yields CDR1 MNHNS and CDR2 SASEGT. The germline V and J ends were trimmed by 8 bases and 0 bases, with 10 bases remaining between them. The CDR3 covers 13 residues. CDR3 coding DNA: TGTGCCAGCGGCTCAGTTATGAACACTGAAGCTTTCTTT. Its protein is CASGSVMNTEAFF.

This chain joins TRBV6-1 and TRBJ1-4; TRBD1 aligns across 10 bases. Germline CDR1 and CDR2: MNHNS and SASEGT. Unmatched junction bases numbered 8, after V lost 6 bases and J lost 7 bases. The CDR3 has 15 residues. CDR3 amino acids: CASSHGGTGVEKLFF. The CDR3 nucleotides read TGTGCCAGCAGCCACGGGGGGACAGGGGTTGAAAAACTGTTTTTT.

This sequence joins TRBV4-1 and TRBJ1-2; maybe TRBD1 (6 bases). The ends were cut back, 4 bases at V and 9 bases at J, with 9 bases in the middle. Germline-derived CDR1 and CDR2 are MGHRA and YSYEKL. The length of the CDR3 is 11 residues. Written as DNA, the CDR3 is TGCGCCAGCAGCCGCACAGGGCGCTACACCTTC. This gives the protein CASSRTGRYTF.

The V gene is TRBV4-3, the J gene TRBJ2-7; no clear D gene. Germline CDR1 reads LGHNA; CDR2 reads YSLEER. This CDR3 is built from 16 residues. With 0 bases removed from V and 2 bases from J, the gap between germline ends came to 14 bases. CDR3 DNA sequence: TGCGCCAGCAGCCAAGATCTGGTAACTATTACCTACGAGCAGTACTTC. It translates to CASSQDLVTITYEQYF.

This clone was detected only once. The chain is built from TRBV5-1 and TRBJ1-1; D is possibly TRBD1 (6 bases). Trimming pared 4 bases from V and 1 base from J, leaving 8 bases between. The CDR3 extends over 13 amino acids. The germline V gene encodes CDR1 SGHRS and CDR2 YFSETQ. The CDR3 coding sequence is TGCGCCAGCAGCGGGGGACAGAACACTGAAGCTTTCTTT. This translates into CASSGGQNTEAFF.

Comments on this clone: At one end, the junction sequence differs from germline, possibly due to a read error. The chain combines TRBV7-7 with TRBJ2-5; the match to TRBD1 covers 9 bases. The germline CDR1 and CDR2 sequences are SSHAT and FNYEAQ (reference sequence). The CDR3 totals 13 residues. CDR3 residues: CASSRTGEETQYF. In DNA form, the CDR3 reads TGTGCTAGCAGCCGGACAGGGGAAGAGACCCAGTACTTC.

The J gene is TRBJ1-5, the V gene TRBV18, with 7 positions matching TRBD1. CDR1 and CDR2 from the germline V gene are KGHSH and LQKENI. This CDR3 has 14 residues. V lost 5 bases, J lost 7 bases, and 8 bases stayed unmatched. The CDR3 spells CASSSSGGNQPQHF. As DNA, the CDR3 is TGTGCCAGCTCATCGTCAGGGGGAAACCAGCCCCAGCATTTT. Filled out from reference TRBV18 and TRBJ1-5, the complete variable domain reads NAGVMQNPRHLVRRRGQEARLRCSPMKGHSHVYWYRQLPEEGLKFMVYLQKENIIDESGMPKERFSAEFPKEGPSILRIQQVVRGDSAAYFCASSSSGGNQPQHFGDGTRLSIL.

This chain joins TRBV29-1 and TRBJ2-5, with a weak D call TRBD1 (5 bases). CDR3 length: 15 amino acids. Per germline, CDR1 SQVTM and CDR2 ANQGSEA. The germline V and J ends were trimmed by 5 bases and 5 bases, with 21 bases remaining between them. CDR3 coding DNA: TGCAGCGTTTGGTCCCCACAGGACGAAGGGGAGACCCAGTACTTC. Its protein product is CSVWSPQDEGETQYF.